Shown below are 20 T cell receptor beta chains from a single sample sequenced in a study of cytomegalovirus exposure and HLA in healthy donors. The method was immunoSEQ multiplex PCR; TCRdb's version includes in-frame clones alone and lacks a portion of them. The table includes 150,000 to 200,000 clones, about 81% detected once. Sequenced: PBMCs. The receptors were gathered from a woman younger than 45 in good health and CMV-seronegative.

The chain couples TRBV30 to TRBJ1-1; 8 bases are a match to TRBD1. The CDR3 runs to 12 residues. CDR1 and CDR2 from the germline V gene are GTSNPN and SVGIG (reference sequence). The V gene end was trimmed by 8 bases and the J gene end by 5 bases; junction bases not matched to a gene: 7. This CDR3 reads CALQGAGTEAFF. The CDR3 nucleotides read TGTGCCCTTCAGGGGGCAGGGACTGAAGCTTTCTTT. The full variable domain, rest sourced from reference TRBV30 and TRBJ1-1, is SQTIHQWPATLVQPVGSPLSLECTVEGTSNPNLYWYRQAAGRGLQLLFYSVGIGQISSEVPQNLSASRPQDRQFILSSKKLLLSDSGFYLCALQGAGTEAFFGQGTRLTVV.

The rearrangement joins TRBV2 to TRBJ2-3; 12 bases align to TRBD2. Germline lookup yields CDR1 SNHLY and CDR2 FYNNEI. Trimming took 10 bases from V and 5 from J; bases not matched to a gene: 10. The CDR3 runs to 15 residues. CDR3: CAIRLAGEVLDTQYF. The CDR3, as DNA: TGTGCCATAAGACTAGCGGGGGAGGTATTAGATACGCAGTATTTT.

The CDR3 coding sequence is TGTGCCAGCTCACCGGGACAGGGAGGCGAAAAACTGTTTTTT. It translates to CASSPGQGGEKLFF. The J gene is TRBJ1-4, the V gene TRBV18; 9 nucleotides align to TRBD1. Germline values: CDR1 KGHSH, CDR2 LQKENI. J gave up 8 bases and V 3 bases, and 4 bases lay outside the gene matches. The CDR3 spans 14 residues. The full variable domain, its missing parts supplied by reference TRBV18 and TRBJ1-4, is NAGVMQNPRHLVRRRGQEARLRCSPMKGHSHVYWYRQLPEEGLKFMVYLQKENIIDESGMPKERFSAEFPKEGPSILRIQQVVRGDSAAYFCASSPGQGGEKLFFGSGTQLSVL.

This clone was detected once. The chain carries TRBV7-9 and TRBJ2-7; D perhaps matches TRBD1 (5 bases). Trimming shortened V by 1 base and J by 3 bases, and 10 bases separated the two germline ends. The CDR3 has 14 residues. Germline V gene lookup returns CDR1 SEHNR and CDR2 FQNEAQ (reference sequence). In nucleotides, the CDR3 is TGTGCCAGCAGCTTAGATAGGGGCGGCTACGAGCAGTACTTC. It is translated as CASSLDRGGYEQYF.

This clone occurred a few times. V and J are TRBV19 and TRBJ2-2; 7 bases line up with TRBD2. The length of the CDR3 is 15 residues. Germline V gene data show CDR1 as LNHDA and CDR2 as SQIVND (reference sequence). With 6 bases clipped from V and 2 bases from J, the junction kept 6 bases outside the gene matches. DNA of the CDR3: TGTGCCAGTAGGGGCGGGGGTATAAACACCGGGGAGCTGTTTTTT. This gives the protein CASRGGGINTGELFF.

This clone came up once. V is TRBV5-6 and J is TRBJ2-2, with D perhaps matching TRBD2 (5 bases). Per the germline V gene, CDR1 is SGHDT and CDR2 is YYEEEE. V dropped 7 bases and J dropped 1 base, with 5 bases sitting between them. This CDR3 spans 12 amino acids. CDR3 region: CASGRNTGELFF. The CDR3 DNA reads as TGTGCCAGCGGGAGGAACACCGGGGAGCTGTTTTTT.

The chain links TRBV19 to TRBJ1-1; no firm D call. Germline CDR1 reads LNHDA; CDR2 reads SQIVND (reference sequence). The CDR3 length is 15 residues. The germline V and J ends were trimmed by 6 bases and 4 bases, with 18 bases remaining between them. As DNA, the CDR3 is TGTGCCAGTAGCCTATCCGCGGGTTACGGCACTGAAGCTTTCTTT. Its protein product is CASSLSAGYGTEAFF.

Of note for this clone: The sample contains more than one DNA sequence encoding this CDR3. The chain employs TRBV2 and TRBJ2-6; the D gene is possibly TRBD1 (5 bases). Looked up from germline, CDR1 is SNHLY and CDR2 is FYNNEI. CDR3 length: 15 amino acids. V dropped 5 bases and J dropped 1 base, with 9 bases sitting between them. In DNA, the CDR3 is TGTGCCAGCAGTTCCCAGGGTTCTGGGGCCAACGTCCTGACTTTC. It specifies CASSSQGSGANVLTF.

In its sample, this clone was seen a few times. This chain links TRBV5-4 with TRBJ2-1; 7 bases align to TRBD2. The CDR3 spans 16 residues. Germline CDR1 reads SGHNT; CDR2 reads YYREEE (reference sequence). Trimming took 0 bases from V and 10 from J; bases not matched to a gene: 13. This CDR3 reads CASSLAGLGMAGEQFF. CDR3 coding DNA: TGTGCCAGCAGCTTGGCCGGACTAGGGATGGCTGGGGAGCAGTTCTTC.

V and J are TRBV29-1 and TRBJ2-5; 8 bases are shared with TRBD2. Per germline, CDR1 SQVTM and CDR2 ANQGSEA. The CDR3 runs to 18 residues. With 0 bases clipped from V and 2 bases from J, the junction kept 14 bases outside the gene matches. Here the CDR3 DNA reads TGCAGCGTTGAAGATCCCCCCACTAGCGGAGCCTCGCAAGAGACCCAGTACTTC. Residues: CSVEDPPTSGASQETQYF.

The J gene is TRBJ2-1, the V gene TRBV6-6, with D unclear. The germline V and J ends were trimmed by 0 bases and 8 bases, with 8 bases remaining between them. The V gene's germline CDR1 is MNHNY and CDR2 SVGAGI (reference sequence). This CDR3 has 13 amino acids. For the CDR3, the DNA is TGTGCCAGCAGTTACTCGATAGTGCATGAGCAGTTCTTC. This gives the protein CASSYSIVHEQFF.

The chain recombines TRBV5-1 with TRBJ1-5; D is undetermined. Trimming stripped 0 bases from V and 2 bases from J, with 9 bases between. This CDR3 has 15 amino acids. Germline CDR1 and CDR2: SGHRS and YFSETQ. Here the CDR3 reads CASSLEPGGNQPQHF. CDR3 in DNA: TGCGCCAGCAGCTTGGAGCCAGGCGGCAATCAGCCCCAGCATTTT. Supplemented by reference TRBV5-1 and TRBJ1-5, the full variable domain reads KAGVTQTPRYLIKTRGQQVTLSCSPISGHRSVSWYQQTPGQGLQFLFEYFSETQRNKGNFPGRFSGRQFSNSRSEMNVSTLELGDSALYLCASSLEPGGNQPQHFGDGTRLSIL.

J is TRBJ2-7 and V is TRBV5-8, with D maybe TRBD1 (6 bases). Germline CDR1 reads SGHTS; CDR2 reads YDEGEE. The CDR3 has 14 residues. The ends were cut back, 6 bases at V and 3 bases at J, with 16 bases in the middle. CDR3 in DNA: TGTGCCAGCAACCCACAGGGAGCCAACTACGAGCAGTACTTC. Protein: CASNPQGANYEQYF.

The CDR3 reads CASSLEYNEQFF. The CDR3 nucleotides read TGTGCCAGCAGCTTAGAGTACAATGAGCAGTTCTTC. This chain links TRBV5-6 with TRBJ2-1; no clear D gene. The CDR3 runs to 12 residues. In germline, CDR1 is SGHDT, CDR2 YYEEEE. V lost 2 bases and J lost 4, with 4 bases in between.

This sequence joins TRBV7-9 and TRBJ1-2; TRBD1 matches at 7 bases. From germline, CDR1 is SEHNR and CDR2 FQNEAQ (reference sequence). The CDR3 totals 15 residues. Germline trimming cut 5 bases from V and 6 bases from J; bases unmatched to any gene: 12. In DNA, the CDR3 is TGTGCCAGCAGCCCCCCCGCCGGGACAGTGAATGGCTACACCTTC. This sequence encodes CASSPPAGTVNGYTF.

The CDR3 spells CASSLRDSFGETQYF. CDR3 nucleotides: TGCGCCAGCAGCCTCCGGGACAGCTTCGGGGAGACCCAGTACTTC. The rearrangement joins TRBV5-1 to TRBJ2-5; 7 nucleotides align to TRBD1. V trimming: 4 bases; J trimming: 5 bases; junction bases outside the gene matches: 11. The germline CDR1 and CDR2 sequences are SGHRS and YFSETQ. The CDR3 has 15 amino acids.

This chain connects TRBV7-9 to TRBJ2-2; possibly TRBD2 for D (5 bases). The CDR3 has 14 amino acids. In germline, CDR1 is SEHNR, CDR2 FQNEAQ (reference sequence). Between the trimmed V and J ends, which lost 3 bases and 7 bases, there was a span of 12 bases. CDR3 nucleotide sequence: TGTGCCAGCAGCTTCACGGGGTTGAGCGGGGAGCTGTTTTTT. As protein: CASSFTGLSGELFF.

This chain connects TRBV11-2 to TRBJ2-7; TRBD2 agrees at 9 bases. V lost 1 base and J lost 7; bases outside the gene matches: 8. The germline V gene has CDR1 SGHAT and CDR2 FQNNGV. The CDR3 is made up of 15 amino acids. CDR3 sequence: CASSLVVAGAGEQYF. The CDR3 region has the DNA TGTGCCAGCAGCTTAGTTGTAGCGGGAGCGGGGGAGCAGTACTTC.

This clone was detected only a few times. The V call is TRBV6-6, the J call TRBJ1-5, with unresolved D. This CDR3 region has 15 residues. In germline, CDR1 is MNHNY, CDR2 SVGAGI (reference sequence). Trimming pared 0 bases from V and 3 bases from J, leaving 9 bases between. The CDR3 nucleotides are TGTGCCAGCAGTTACTCGACGGGTCCCAATCAGCCCCAGCATTTT. The encoded protein is CASSYSTGPNQPQHF.

CDR3 loop: CASSPRGGTANYEQYF. The DNA for the CDR3 is TGTGCCAGCAGCCCGCGTGGCGGGACAGCTAACTACGAGCAGTACTTC. V usage is TRBV7-3 and J usage is TRBJ2-7, with D perhaps matching TRBD1 (7 bases). Germline CDR1 SGHTA, CDR2 FQGTGA. This CDR3 is 16 amino acids long. With 5 bases removed from V and 3 bases from J, the gap between germline ends came to 20 bases.